Following are 27 T cell receptor beta chains from one sample sequenced in a study of T cell responses to AZD1222 COVID-19 vaccine. Profiling relied on immunoSEQ multiplex PCR, and the TCRdb table lists in-frame clones only, not all of them. The sample consists of 45,000 to 60,000 clones, about 90% of them appearing once. Sample: peripheral blood, taken on day 0 of AZD1222 vaccination. These receptors came from an adult in good health.

The chain uses TRBV5-1 and TRBJ2-7; the match to TRBD1 covers 10 bases. The CDR3 is 15 residues long. V was pared by 4 bases and J by 2 bases, with 6 bases of the junction left unmatched. The germline CDR1 and CDR2 sequences are SGHRS and YFSETQ. The CDR3 region has the DNA TGCGCCAGCAGCCCGGACAGGGGGTCTGCCTACGAGCAGTACTTC. This sequence encodes CASSPDRGSAYEQYF.

This clone was counted between two and nine times. The chain recombines TRBV10-3 with TRBJ1-3; possibly TRBD1 for D (5 bases). The V gene lost 6 bases and the J gene lost 0 bases, with 6 bases spanning the gap. Germline V lookup: CDR1 ENHRY, CDR2 SYGVKD. The CDR3 is 13 residues long. CDR3 nucleotide sequence: TGTGCCATCAGAGACAGCTCTGGAAACACCATATATTTT. Translation: CAIRDSSGNTIYF.

This chain connects TRBV6-6 to TRBJ1-4; the match to TRBD1 covers 8 bases. Losses at the gene ends were 5 bases for V and 3 bases for J; bases not matched to a gene: 11. This CDR3 is built from 17 residues. The germline gives CDR1 MNHNY, CDR2 SVGAGI (reference sequence). CDR3 protein: CASSPLTGQGPNEKLFF. The CDR3 bases are TGTGCCAGCAGTCCCCTGACTGGACAGGGCCCTAATGAAAAACTGTTTTTT.

The chain is built from TRBV27 and TRBJ2-7, with TRBD2 identical over 8 bases. The CDR3 contains 13 residues. The ends lost 8 bases at V and 1 base at J; junction bases unmatched: 4. The germline V gene encodes CDR1 MNHEY and CDR2 SMNVEV (reference sequence). The CDR3 reads CASQRGSSYEQYF. CDR3 nucleotide sequence: TGTGCCAGCCAGCGGGGGTCTTCCTACGAGCAGTACTTC.

The rearrangement links TRBV19 to TRBJ2-7; D may be TRBD1 or TRBD2 (5 bases each). Germline CDR1 is LNHDA and CDR2 is SQIVND (reference sequence). The CDR3 is 15 residues long. V was trimmed by 3 bases and J by 3 bases, leaving 15 bases between them. CDR3 loop: CASSIRGDGRYEQYF. As DNA, the CDR3 is TGTGCCAGTAGTATCCGAGGGGACGGCCGCTACGAGCAGTACTTC.

The chain is built from TRBV5-8 and TRBJ2-5; D is possibly TRBD2 (6 bases). This CDR3 contains 17 residues. In germline, CDR1 is SGHTS, CDR2 YDEGEE. Trimming took off 2 bases at V and 5 bases at J, with 22 bases between the two ends. For the CDR3, the DNA is TGTGCCAGCAGCTTCTTTATGTCGGGGAGGTCGGAGGAGACCCAGTACTTC. This gives the protein CASSFFMSGRSEETQYF.

This chain connects TRBV7-9 to TRBJ2-5; D call uncertain. Germline V gene data show CDR1 as SEHNR and CDR2 as FQNEAQ (reference sequence). This CDR3 has 12 residues. V lost 1 base and J 5 bases, leaving 5 bases between the germline ends. The CDR3 nucleotides are TGTGCCAGCAGCTTAGATTGGGAGACCCAGTACTTC. Protein: CASSLDWETQYF.

The chain links TRBV27 to TRBJ1-1; D call uncertain. Trimming took 2 bases from V and 6 from J, leaving 10 bases between them. The germline V gene has CDR1 MNHEY and CDR2 SMNVEV (reference sequence). The CDR3 consists of 13 residues. CDR3 in amino acids: CASSLMMGAEAFF. CDR3 nucleotides: TGTGCCAGCAGTTTAATGATGGGCGCTGAAGCTTTCTTT.

This clone has a handful of counts. The CDR3 nucleotides read TGCGCCAGCAGCTCCTGGGACAGGGGAAGCTCCTACGAGCAGTACTTC. Translation: CASSSWDRGSSYEQYF. The V call is TRBV5-1, the J call TRBJ2-7; 10 positions match TRBD1. CDR3 size: 16 residues. With V trimmed by 3 bases and J by 0 bases, 6 bases remained unmatched. Germline CDR1 and CDR2: SGHRS and YFSETQ.

V is TRBV5-4 and J is TRBJ2-1; 12 bases fit TRBD2. The CDR3 is 18 residues long. The germline CDR1 and CDR2 sequences are SGHNT and YYREEE (reference sequence). V shed 0 bases, J shed 10 bases, and the junction held 14 bases outside the gene matches. This chain's CDR3 is CASSLAGDRLAGAREQFF. The CDR3 DNA sequence: TGTGCCAGCAGCTTGGCGGGGGATCGACTAGCGGGAGCAAGGGAGCAGTTCTTC.

The chain employs TRBV3-1 (or the pseudogene TRBV3-2) and TRBJ1-2; possible D gene TRBD1, 5 bases. The CDR3 spans 14 residues. The V gene's germline CDR1 is LGHDT and CDR2 YNNKEL (reference sequence). V was trimmed by 2 bases and J by 5 bases, leaving 12 bases between them. CDR3 in DNA: TGTGCCAGCAGCCAATCCAGGGTGGGGTATGGCTACACCTTC. This gives the protein CASSQSRVGYGYTF.

V is TRBV5-4 and J is TRBJ2-3, with 8 bases aligning to TRBD2. Per germline, CDR1 SGHNT and CDR2 YYREEE (reference sequence). V trimming: 4 bases; J trimming: 2 bases; junction bases outside the gene matches: 12. The CDR3 covers 17 residues. CDR3 amino acids: CASSRGGLAGFTDTQYF. In nucleotides, the CDR3 is TGTGCCAGCAGCCGGGGGGGTCTGGCAGGTTTCACAGATACGCAGTATTTT. Using reference TRBV5-4 and TRBJ2-3 for the parts outside the CDR3, the full variable domain is ETGVTQSPTHLIKTRGQQVTLRCSSQSGHNTVSWYQQALGQGPQFIFQYYREEENGRGNFPPRFSGLQFPNYSSELNVNALELDDSALYLCASSRGGLAGFTDTQYFGPGTRLTVL.

The chain employs TRBV19 and TRBJ1-1; D not certain. There are 14 residues in the CDR3. Between the trimmed V and J ends, which lost 2 bases and 3 bases, there was a span of 10 bases. Germline assignment: CDR1 LNHDA and CDR2 SQIVND (reference sequence). CDR3 nucleotides: TGTGCCAGTAGTATAAACGCCAGACACACTGAAGCTTTCTTT. Its protein product is CASSINARHTEAFF.

The chain links TRBV7-9 to TRBJ2-1; 8 nucleotides agree with TRBD2. The CDR3 spans 16 residues. Germline-derived CDR1 and CDR2 are SEHNR and FQNEAQ (reference sequence). V shed 5 bases and J 0 bases; nucleotides not matched to a gene: 6. CDR3 region: CASSPGRGSSYNEQFF. The CDR3 nucleotides read TGTGCCAGCAGCCCCGGGAGGGGAAGCTCCTACAATGAGCAGTTCTTC.

The chain combines TRBV30 with TRBJ1-5, with a weak D call TRBD1 (6 bases). CDR1 and CDR2 from the germline V gene are GTSNPN and SVGIG (reference sequence). CDR3 length: 15 residues. Trimming removed 2 bases from V and 5 bases from J, with 16 bases in between. The CDR3 DNA reads as TGTGCCTGGAGTAGGGACAACTGGGACGATCAGCCCCAGCATTTT. Translation gives CAWSRDNWDDQPQHF.

The V call is TRBV12-3 or TRBV12-4, the J call TRBJ1-1; no clear D gene. The CDR3 loop spans 13 amino acids. Between the trimmed V and J ends, which lost 6 bases and 4 bases, there was a span of 12 bases. The CDR3 loop reads CASRIQEATEAFF. The CDR3, as DNA: TGTGCCAGCAGGATCCAGGAGGCCACTGAAGCTTTCTTT.

This chain joins TRBV27 and TRBJ1-5; perhaps TRBD1 as D (5 bases). Deletions cut 5 bases from V and 5 bases from J, with 16 bases between. From germline, CDR1 is MNHEY and CDR2 SMNVEV (reference sequence). This CDR3 has 15 amino acids. CDR3 sequence (DNA): TGTGCCAGCAGTCGGACATTCGCGTGGGATCAGCCCCAGCATTTT. It yields the protein CASSRTFAWDQPQHF.

The chain couples TRBV2 to TRBJ1-2, with a weak D call TRBD1 (5 bases). The germline CDR1 and CDR2 sequences are SNHLY and FYNNEI. There are 12 residues in the CDR3. Trimming pared 6 bases from V and 3 bases from J, leaving 8 bases between. CDR3 DNA sequence: TGTGCCAGCAGGAAGACAGACTATGGCTACACCTTC. This translates into CASRKTDYGYTF.

The J gene is TRBJ1-6, the V gene TRBV18, with TRBD1 identical over 9 bases. CDR3 length: 16 amino acids. Germline values: CDR1 KGHSH, CDR2 LQKENI. V lost 3 bases to trimming and J lost 10 bases; unmatched junction nucleotides: 10. In DNA form, the CDR3 reads TGTGCCAGCTCACCGCGAGGACAGGGGCAGGGATCACCCCTCCACTTT. Protein sequence: CASSPRGQGQGSPLHF.

V and J are TRBV28 and TRBJ1-1, with 7 positions matching TRBD1. The junction had 11 bases not matched to a gene; V was cut back by 7 bases and J by 6 bases. Germline CDR1 MDHEN, CDR2 SYDVKM. The CDR3 contains 14 residues. The CDR3 sequence: CASTPAGTVSEAFF. CDR3 in DNA: TGTGCCAGCACCCCAGCCGGGACAGTTTCTGAAGCTTTCTTT.

The chain uses TRBV28 and TRBJ2-1, with TRBD2 matching over 8 bases. V lost 2 bases and J lost 0; bases outside the gene matches: 3. CDR3 length: 16 amino acids. Per germline, CDR1 MDHEN and CDR2 SYDVKM. In DNA, the CDR3 is TGTGCCAGCAGTTTACGGGGGGGAATCTCCTACAATGAGCAGTTCTTC. Translating gives CASSLRGGISYNEQFF.

The gene calls are TRBV6-2 or TRBV6-3 and TRBJ2-7, with D maybe TRBD2 (5 bases). Germline values: CDR1 MNHEY, CDR2 SVGEGT. The V and J ends lost 5 bases and 1 base respectively, with 6 bases between them. The CDR3 length is 12 residues. DNA of the CDR3: TGTGCCAGCAGTCGGGGATCCTACGAGCAGTACTTC. As protein: CASSRGSYEQYF.

This sequence joins TRBV6-5 and TRBJ1-4, with 8 bases matching TRBD1. The V gene end was trimmed by 2 bases and the J gene end by 4 bases; junction bases not matched to a gene: 6. This CDR3 comprises 16 residues. Germline values: CDR1 MNHEY, CDR2 SVGAGI. The CDR3 is CASSYTPGGVNEKLFF. CDR3 coding DNA: TGTGCCAGCAGTTACACTCCAGGGGGCGTTAATGAAAAACTGTTTTTT.

The chain couples TRBV18 to TRBJ2-2; 12 nucleotides agree with TRBD2. V shed 6 bases, J shed 3 bases, and the junction held 8 bases outside the gene matches. Per the germline V gene, CDR1 is KGHSH and CDR2 is LQKENI. The CDR3 length is 17 residues. The CDR3 reads CASSRGLAGPDTGELFF. The CDR3 DNA reads TGTGCCAGCTCCCGCGGACTAGCGGGACCCGACACCGGGGAGCTGTTTTTT.

The V call is TRBV18, the J call TRBJ1-2; D perhaps matches TRBD1 (6 bases). Germline V gene data show CDR1 as KGHSH and CDR2 as LQKENI. This CDR3 region has 13 residues. Deletions cut 4 bases from V and 4 bases from J, with 10 bases between. CDR3 region: CASSLSDSYGYTF. The CDR3 nucleotides are TGTGCCAGCTCACTCTCGGACAGCTATGGCTACACCTTC. Full variable domain (missing parts from reference TRBV18 and TRBJ1-2): NAGVMQNPRHLVRRRGQEARLRCSPMKGHSHVYWYRQLPEEGLKFMVYLQKENIIDESGMPKERFSAEFPKEGPSILRIQQVVRGDSAAYFCASSLSDSYGYTFGSGTRLTVV.

This chain's CDR3 is CASSLSGNEQFF. The CDR3, as DNA: TGTGCCAGCAGCTTGTCCGGCAATGAGCAGTTCTTC. This rearrangement joins TRBV7-9 to TRBJ2-1; no clear D. The germline V gene has CDR1 SEHNR and CDR2 FQNEAQ (reference sequence). V was cut by 3 bases and J by 6 bases, with 6 bases left in between. CDR3 length equals 12 residues.

This clone appeared once. The chain links TRBV19 to TRBJ1-2; D is undetermined. Trimming left V 4 bases short and J 2 bases short, with 8 bases between. CDR1 and CDR2 from the germline V gene are LNHDA and SQIVND (reference sequence). This CDR3 comprises 13 residues. The CDR3 loop is CASSNQKNYGYTF. The CDR3 DNA reads TGTGCCAGTAGTAATCAGAAGAACTATGGCTACACCTTC. The complete variable domain, with remaining parts taken from reference TRBV19 and TRBJ1-2, reads DGGITQSPKYLFRKEGQNVTLSCEQNLNHDAMYWYRQDPGQGLRLIYYSQIVNDFQKGDIAEGYSVSREKKESFPLTVTSAQKNPTAFYLCASSNQKNYGYTFGSGTRLTVV.